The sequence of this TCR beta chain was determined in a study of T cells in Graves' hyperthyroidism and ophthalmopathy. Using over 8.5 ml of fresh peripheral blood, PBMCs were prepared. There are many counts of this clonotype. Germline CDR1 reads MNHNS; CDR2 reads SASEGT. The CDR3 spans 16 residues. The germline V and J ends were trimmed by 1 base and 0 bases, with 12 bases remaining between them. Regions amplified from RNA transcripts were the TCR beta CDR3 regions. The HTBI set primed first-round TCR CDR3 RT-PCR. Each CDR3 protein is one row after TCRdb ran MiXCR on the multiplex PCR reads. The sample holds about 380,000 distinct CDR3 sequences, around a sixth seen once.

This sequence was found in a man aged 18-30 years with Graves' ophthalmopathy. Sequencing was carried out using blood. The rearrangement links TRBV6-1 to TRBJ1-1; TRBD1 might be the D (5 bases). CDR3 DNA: TGTGCCAGCAGTGAAGGGATGGGACGGATGAACACTGAAGCTTTCTTT. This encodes CASSEGMGRMNTEAFF.